The 28 T cell receptor beta chains below come from one sample, sequenced in a study of T cells in Graves' hyperthyroidism and ophthalmopathy. Amplification yielded TCR beta CDR3 regions, with RNA transcripts as the source. When the TCR CDR3 underwent first-round RT-PCR, the HTBI primer set was used. TCRdb used MiXCR to reprocess the multiplex PCR reads, holding one entry per CDR3 protein. The sample contains approximately 630,000 distinct CDR3 sequences, 16% of which appear only once. Sequences were obtained from blood. These receptors originate from a woman aged 30 to 39 with Graves' hyperthyroidism.

V and J are TRBV5-5 and TRBJ2-2, with 9 bases fitting TRBD1. Germline V CDR1 and CDR2: SGHKS, YYEKEE (reference sequence). The J segment lost 5 bases and the V segment lost 3 bases, leaving 8 bases of the junction unmatched. This CDR3 is 16 amino acids long. The CDR3 DNA reads as TGTGCCAGCAGCTCACATGGACAGGGGATAACCGGGGAGCTGTTTTTT. Protein product: CASSSHGQGITGELFF.

The V gene is TRBV28, the J gene TRBJ1-5, with D tentatively TRBD1 (6 bases). Germline lookup yields CDR1 MDHEN and CDR2 SYDVKM. V was cut by 5 bases and J by 6 bases, with 14 bases left in between. The CDR3 extends over 14 amino acids. As DNA, the CDR3 is TGTGCCAGCAGTCGAGCCACAGGGAGTCAGCCCCAGCATTTT. Its translation: CASSRATGSQPQHF.

This clonotype occurred a few times. The gene calls are TRBV7-3 and TRBJ2-1, with 11 bases that match TRBD2. The CDR3 extends over 15 amino acids. The junction had 6 bases not matched to a gene; V was cut back by 5 bases and J by 6 bases. Germline loops: CDR1 SGHTA, CDR2 FQGTGA. The CDR3 sequence is CASSLLAGAPNEQFF. CDR3 nucleotides: TGTGCCAGCAGCCTACTAGCGGGAGCCCCCAATGAGCAGTTCTTC.

This clonotype has a count of ten or more. The chain joins TRBV12-3 or TRBV12-4 to TRBJ1-5; possible D gene TRBD1, 6 bases. The V gene lost 1 base and the J gene lost 6 bases, with 13 bases spanning the gap. This CDR3 comprises 15 residues. The CDR3 region is CASSLGPGGRQPQHF. CDR3 coding DNA: TGTGCCAGCAGTTTAGGGCCTGGGGGCCGTCAGCCCCAGCATTTT.

This clonotype was found many times. V usage is TRBV28 and J usage is TRBJ2-7; weak D call: TRBD1 (6 bases). Germline assignment: CDR1 MDHEN and CDR2 SYDVKM. V lost 7 bases to trimming and J lost 0 bases, with 16 bases between them. This CDR3 has 15 residues. The CDR3 sequence: CASTPLWGPSYEQYF. The CDR3 DNA reads as TGTGCCAGCACCCCGCTGTGGGGGCCCTCCTACGAGCAGTACTTC.

In its sample, this clonotype was seen many times. This rearrangement joins TRBV18 to TRBJ1-1; no firm D call. CDR1 KGHSH and CDR2 LQKENI come from the germline V gene. The CDR3 length is 12 residues. V shed 3 bases and J shed 7 bases, with 9 bases lying between them. The CDR3 DNA reads as TGTGCCAGCTCACCCAACATGGATGAAGCTTTCTTT. Its translation is CASSPNMDEAFF. The variable domain in full, completed from reference TRBV18 and TRBJ1-1, reads NAGVMQNPRHLVRRRGQEARLRCSPMKGHSHVYWYRQLPEEGLKFMVYLQKENIIDESGMPKERFSAEFPKEGPSILRIQQVVRGDSAAYFCASSPNMDEAFFGQGTRLTVV.

Only a few counts were recorded for this clonotype. The J gene is TRBJ2-7, the V gene TRBV25-1; D is perhaps TRBD2 (6 bases). The germline gives CDR1 MGHDK, CDR2 SYGVNS. This CDR3 has 14 amino acids. Trimming took 8 bases from V and 3 from J, leaving 17 bases between them. CDR3 nucleotides: TGTGCCAGCGCCCGGGACTGGGGAAACTACGAGCAGTACTTC. This gives the protein CASARDWGNYEQYF.

This clonotype was picked up a small number of times. CDR3 nucleotide sequence: TGCGCCAGCAGTGAGGAGGGGGCTGGGACTGAAGCTTTCTTT. Amino acid sequence: CASSEEGAGTEAFF. The chain combines TRBV10-1 with TRBJ1-1; 7 nucleotides agree with TRBD1. Germline assignment: CDR1 WNHNN and CDR2 SYGVQD (reference sequence). The V gene end was trimmed by 2 bases and the J gene end by 5 bases; junction bases not matched to a gene: 5. This CDR3 has 14 residues.

The J gene is TRBJ2-2, the V gene TRBV7-3; the D is unclear. V lost 2 bases, J lost 0 bases, and 7 bases lay in between. This CDR3 is built from 15 residues. Germline V lookup: CDR1 SGHTA, CDR2 FQGTGA. The CDR3: CASSLFSSNTGELFF. The CDR3 DNA reads TGTGCCAGCAGCTTATTTAGCTCGAACACCGGGGAGCTGTTTTTT. The full variable domain, with the rest looked up from reference TRBV7-3 and TRBJ2-2, is GAGVSQTPSNKVTEKGKYVELRCDPISGHTALYWYRQSLGQGPEFLIYFQGTGAADDSGLPNDRFFAVRPEGSVSTLKIQRTERGDSAVYLCASSLFSSNTGELFFGEGSRLTVL.

Comment on this clonotype: A much larger clone lies a single base off, so this may be a read error. The rearrangement uses TRBV7-9 and TRBJ1-1; possibly TRBD1 for D (5 bases). The CDR3 extends over 15 amino acids. The V gene's germline CDR1 is SEHNR and CDR2 FQNEAQ (reference sequence). CDR3 sequence reads: CASDSSSPPLTEALF. The DNA for the CDR3 is TGTGCCAGCGACAGTTCGAGTCCCCCGCTAACTGAAGCTCTCTTT.

The CDR3 loop reads CASSHGTGEETQYF. CDR3 nucleotide sequence: TGCGCCAGCAGCCATGGGACGGGAGAAGAGACCCAGTACTTC. The rearrangement uses TRBV4-1 and TRBJ2-5; possible D gene TRBD2, 6 bases. This CDR3 is 14 amino acids long. Trimming cost V 3 bases and J 3 bases, with 11 bases left between them. In germline, CDR1 is MGHRA, CDR2 YSYEKL.

A few counts support this clonotype. The J gene is TRBJ2-7, the V gene TRBV4-1, with no clear D. Trimming pared 1 base from V and 5 bases from J, leaving 12 bases between. The germline gives CDR1 MGHRA, CDR2 YSYEKL. This CDR3 has 14 residues. The CDR3 loop is CASSQAHLGDEQYF. CDR3 DNA sequence: TGCGCCAGCAGCCAAGCCCACCTTGGCGACGAGCAGTACTTC.

This clonotype was seen a few times. V gene TRBV6-9 combines with J gene TRBJ1-1; D unclear. With 3 bases removed from V and 1 base from J, the gap between germline ends came to 9 bases. CDR3 length equals 14 residues. Germline V gene data show CDR1 as MNHGY and CDR2 as SVAAGI. In DNA, the CDR3 is TGTGCCAGCAGTTACGAGACATCGAACACTGAAGCTTTCTTT. It is translated as CASSYETSNTEAFF.

This chain links TRBV7-3 with TRBJ2-1, with TRBD2 matching over 13 bases. The CDR3 is 17 amino acids. CDR1 SGHTA and CDR2 FQGTGA come from the germline V gene. The V and J ends lost 3 bases and 9 bases, in that order; junction bases with no gene match: 11. This CDR3 is CASSFPGLAGTRGEQFF. CDR3 nucleotides: TGTGCCAGCAGCTTCCCGGGACTAGCGGGAACTAGGGGTGAGCAGTTCTTC.

This rearrangement joins TRBV20-1 to TRBJ2-7; 13 positions match TRBD2. Looked up from germline, CDR1 is DFQATT and CDR2 is SNEGSKA (reference sequence). The V gene end was trimmed by 6 bases and the J gene end by 2 bases; junction bases not matched to a gene: 7. The length of the CDR3 is 15 residues. The CDR3 spells CSATRGTSGTYEQYF. The CDR3 DNA is TGCAGTGCCACGAGAGGGACTAGCGGGACCTACGAGCAGTACTTC.

The chain links TRBV9 to TRBJ2-1; 9 bases agree with TRBD2. This CDR3 comprises 14 residues. The V segment lost 3 bases and the J segment 9 bases; nucleotides outside the gene matches: 7. The germline CDR1 and CDR2 sequences are SGDLS and YYNGEE. CDR3 nucleotides: TGTGCCAGCAGCGCTGCGGGAGGGGCCCCTGAGCAGTTCTTC. Its translation is CASSAAGGAPEQFF. Together with reference TRBV9 and TRBJ2-1, the CDR3 gives the full variable domain: DSGVTQTPKHLITATGQRVTLRCSPRSGDLSVYWYQQSLDQGLQFLIQYYNGEERAKGNILERFSAQQFPDLHSELNLSSLELGDSALYFCASSAAGGAPEQFFGPGTRLTVL.

The V gene is TRBV5-1, the J gene TRBJ2-5; D perhaps matches TRBD2 (6 bases). With 3 bases removed from V and 5 bases from J, the gap between germline ends came to 11 bases. The length of the CDR3 is 13 residues. Germline-derived CDR1 and CDR2 are SGHRS and YFSETQ. The DNA for the CDR3 is TGCGCCAGCAGCTGGGACTCCGGGGAGACCCAGTACTTC. Translation: CASSWDSGETQYF.

The J gene is TRBJ1-5, the V gene TRBV7-9; 10 bases line up with TRBD1. Germline values: CDR1 SEHNR, CDR2 FQNEAQ (reference sequence). The CDR3 contains 17 residues. V dropped 0 bases and J dropped 4; count of bases not matched to a gene: 6. The DNA of the CDR3 is TGTGCCAGCAGCTTAGCGGCGGGGACAGGGGTAAATCAGCCCCAGCATTTT. Translated: CASSLAAGTGVNQPQHF.

This clonotype was recorded many times. The chain recombines TRBV12-5 with TRBJ2-2, with a possible D match to TRBD2 (6 bases). The V end was cut by 1 base, the J end by 0 bases, with 18 bases between. This CDR3 has 19 amino acids. Looked up from germline, CDR1 is LGHNT and CDR2 is FRNRAP. In nucleotides, the CDR3 is TGTGCTAGTGGTTTGGACCTTTACCGGGACTCGGCGAACACCGGGGAGCTGTTTTTT. It encodes CASGLDLYRDSANTGELFF.

J is TRBJ2-7 and V is TRBV5-1; a possible D gene is TRBD1 (6 bases). Germline V gene data show CDR1 as SGHRS and CDR2 as YFSETQ. The CDR3 is 19 residues long. Trimming cost V 4 bases and J 0 bases, with 26 bases left between them. Here the CDR3 reads CASSTGRQGSRNSSYEQYF. The DNA of the CDR3 is TGCGCCAGCAGCACTGGGCGGCAGGGGAGCCGAAATAGCTCCTACGAGCAGTACTTC.

This clonotype was counted at least ten times. The chain has TRBV12-3 or TRBV12-4 and TRBJ2-2, with 9 nucleotides matching TRBD2. Losses at the gene ends were 5 bases for V and 4 bases for J; bases not matched to a gene: 11. The CDR3 is 17 residues long. CDR3: CASSPYTFSGSTGELFF. For the CDR3, the DNA is TGTGCCAGCAGTCCCTACACATTTAGCGGGAGCACCGGGGAGCTGTTTTTT.

This clonotype showed up many times. V is TRBV28 and J is TRBJ1-1; D is ambiguous. Between the trimmed V and J ends, which lost 6 bases and 5 bases, there was a span of 22 bases. The germline V gene has CDR1 MDHEN and CDR2 SYDVKM. This CDR3 region has 16 residues. CDR3 nucleotides: TGTGCCAGCAGCCGACCGCGGGAGGTAGGGTTGACTGAAGCTTTCTTT. Amino acids: CASSRPREVGLTEAFF.

The chain employs TRBV2 and TRBJ1-4; possibly TRBD1 for D (5 bases). V was clipped by 7 bases and J by 7 bases, with 10 bases between them. Germline V CDR1 and CDR2: SNHLY, FYNNEI. There are 12 residues in the CDR3. DNA for the CDR3: TGTGCCAGCACAGGACACTTTGAAAAACTGTTTTTT. It is translated as CASTGHFEKLFF.

J is TRBJ2-7 and V is TRBV19, with 10 bases fitting TRBD2. Trimming removed 4 bases from V and 4 bases from J; junction bases left unmatched: 4. Germline V lookup: CDR1 LNHDA, CDR2 SQIVND (reference sequence). The CDR3 consists of 14 residues. CDR3 nucleotides: TGTGCCAGTAGTACAGAGCGGGAGGGATACGAGCAGTACTTC. As protein: CASSTEREGYEQYF.

V usage is TRBV6-4 and J usage is TRBJ2-3; 7 nucleotides match TRBD2. The germline gives CDR1 MRHNA, CDR2 SNTAGT. After removal of 8 bases from V and 0 bases from J, the junction contained 5 bases not matched to a gene. This CDR3 has 14 amino acids. CDR3 DNA: TGTGCCAGCCGCGGGAGCGATAGCACAGATACGCAGTATTTT. It encodes CASRGSDSTDTQYF.

The sample holds many counts of this clonotype. The CDR3: CAISDPGQGLTEAFF. The CDR3 DNA sequence: TGTGCCATCAGTGACCCCGGACAGGGTCTAACTGAAGCTTTCTTT. The J gene is TRBJ1-1, the V gene TRBV10-3; 8 nucleotides line up with TRBD1. CDR3 length: 15 residues. Germline assignment: CDR1 ENHRY and CDR2 SYGVKD. Unmatched junction bases numbered 8, after V lost 3 bases and J lost 5 bases.

This clonotype was observed at least ten times. The rearrangement links TRBV15 to TRBJ2-1; TRBD2 matches at 10 bases. Germline V gene lookup returns CDR1 LNHNV and CDR2 YYDKDF (reference sequence). CDR3 length: 16 residues. J lost 4 bases, V lost 1 base, and 4 bases had no gene match. DNA of the CDR3: TGTGCCACCAGCAGAGGGAGCGGGAGGGGGTACAATGAGCAGTTCTTC. It yields the protein CATSRGSGRGYNEQFF.

This clonotype appeared once. A much larger clone differs by one base, so this may be a read error. V gene TRBV13 combines with J gene TRBJ2-1; D gene uncertain. The V and J ends lost 2 bases and 13 bases respectively, with 15 bases between them. Germline-derived CDR1 and CDR2 are PRHDT and FYEKMQ (reference sequence). This CDR3 contains 13 residues. CDR3 coding DNA: TGTGCCAGCAGCTTAAAGGCGGTAGGCCTCCAGTTCTTC. It yields the protein CASSLKAVGLQFF.